This passage covers 10 T cell receptor beta chains from one sample sequenced in a study of blood T cell repertoires in COVID-19. Assay: immunoSEQ multiplex PCR; the TCRdb copy retains only in-frame clones and omits some. The repertoire holds approximately 47,000 clones, with approximately 89% as singletons. The source material was peripheral blood. Every receptor here comes from a human donor with active COVID-19. The donor label of this sample is uncertain.

The chain has TRBV18 and TRBJ2-7; the match to TRBD2 covers 11 bases. This CDR3 is 15 amino acids long. V was clipped by 5 bases and J by 3 bases; unmatched bases: 6. Germline V gene lookup returns CDR1 KGHSH and CDR2 LQKENI. The CDR3 region is CASSLTSGGFYEQYF. CDR3 sequence (DNA): TGTGCCAGCTCATTAACTAGCGGGGGTTTCTACGAGCAGTACTTC.

The chain has TRBV2 and TRBJ2-7; the D is unclear. The CDR3 covers 13 residues. V was cut by 4 bases and J by 3 bases, with 10 bases left in between. The V gene's germline CDR1 is SNHLY and CDR2 FYNNEI. CDR3 in DNA: TGTGCCAGCAGTGTCAACCCCGGCTACGAGCAGTACTTC. Its protein product is CASSVNPGYEQYF.

The chain carries TRBV9 and TRBJ1-2; 7 bases map to TRBD1. The CDR3 is made up of 14 amino acids. Trimming cost V 4 bases and J 3 bases; bases outside gene matches: 6. Germline values: CDR1 SGDLS, CDR2 YYNGEE. CDR3 bases: TGTGCCAGCAGCCCCGGGACAGCCGACTATGGCTACACCTTC. Its protein product is CASSPGTADYGYTF.

The gene calls are TRBV29-1 and TRBJ2-1; the match to TRBD2 covers 13 bases. CDR1 and CDR2 (germline): SQVTM, ANQGSEA. This CDR3 region has 17 residues. Trimming took 8 bases from V and 8 from J; bases not matched to a gene: 18. The CDR3 DNA sequence: TGCAGCCCGCTCCCTATTACTAGCGGGAGGGCCAGGGATGAGCAGTTCTTC. Protein sequence: CSPLPITSGRARDEQFF.

CDR3 region: CASRPGGSSYNEQFF. CDR3 nucleotide sequence: TGTGCCAGCAGGCCCGGCGGGAGCTCCTACAATGAGCAGTTCTTC. The chain couples TRBV6-5 to TRBJ2-1; the match to TRBD2 covers 7 bases. This CDR3 region has 15 residues. V gave up 6 bases and J gave up 0 bases; unmatched junction bases: 5. Germline V gene lookup returns CDR1 MNHEY and CDR2 SVGAGI.

This clone showed up just once. Here the CDR3 DNA reads TGTGCCTGGAGTAAACCCGGGACAGGGTATCAGCCCCAGCATTTT. Translating gives CAWSKPGTGYQPQHF. The chain joins TRBV30 to TRBJ1-5; TRBD1 aligns across 9 bases. With 2 bases clipped from V and 5 bases from J, the junction kept 7 bases outside the gene matches. The CDR3 has 15 residues. Germline V gives CDR1 GTSNPN, CDR2 SVGIG (reference sequence).

The chain carries TRBV28 and TRBJ2-7; D is perhaps TRBD2 (6 bases). The V end was cut by 3 bases, the J end by 0 bases, with 12 bases between. From germline, CDR1 is MDHEN and CDR2 SYDVKM. The CDR3 totals 15 residues. CDR3 protein: CASSFVAGPSYEQYF. The CDR3 DNA sequence: TGTGCCAGCAGTTTTGTGGCGGGACCCTCCTACGAGCAGTACTTC. Looking up the rest from reference TRBV28 and TRBJ2-7 gives the full variable domain: DVKVTQSSRYLVKRTGEKVFLECVQDMDHENMFWYRQDPGLGLRLIYFSYDVKMKEKGDIPEGYSVSREKKERFSLILESASTNQTSMYLCASSFVAGPSYEQYFGPGTRLTVT.

CDR3 region: CASSGGQGANEQFF. The CDR3 DNA reads TGTGCCAGCAGTGGCGGACAGGGGGCGAATGAGCAGTTCTTC. This sequence joins TRBV6-2 or TRBV6-3 and TRBJ2-1; the match to TRBD1 covers 11 bases. CDR3 size: 14 residues. Germline V gene data show CDR1 as MNHEY and CDR2 as SVGEGT. With V trimmed by 5 bases and J by 7 bases, 4 bases remained unmatched.

This rearrangement joins TRBV12-3 or TRBV12-4 to TRBJ1-2; D call uncertain. The CDR3 length is 13 residues. Trimming removed 7 bases from V and 4 bases from J, with 13 bases in between. The chain's CDR3 is CASTGDGPYGYTF. The DNA of the CDR3 is TGTGCCAGCACTGGAGACGGCCCCTATGGCTACACCTTC.

This rearrangement joins TRBV7-8 to TRBJ2-1; D remains ambiguous. The CDR3 totals 15 residues. Trimming took off 1 base at V and 2 bases at J, with 9 bases between the two ends. Germline loops: CDR1 SGHVS, CDR2 FQNEAQ. The CDR3 region is CASSLVPAAYNEQFF. The CDR3 DNA reads as TGTGCCAGCAGCTTAGTCCCCGCGGCCTACAATGAGCAGTTCTTC. The entire variable domain, with the rest obtained from reference TRBV7-8 and TRBJ2-1, is as follows: GAGVSQSPRYKVAKRGQDVALRCDPISGHVSLFWYQQALGQGPEFLTYFQNEAQLDKSGLPSDRFFAERPEGSVSTLKIQRTQQEDSAVYLCASSLVPAAYNEQFFGPGTRLTVL.